Listed below are T cell receptor beta chains from one sample, sequenced in a study of blood T cells in healthy people across ages. TCRdb reprocessed the 5' RACE reads with MiXCR, giving one entry per CDR3 protein. The profile shows about 800,000 distinct CDR3 sequences, 20% to 30% of them singletons. These same data were also listed under a study on T cells of mothers and their children.

Sequencing was carried out using blood. The source of these receptors is a boy between 10 and 17 years old in good health. The CDR3 runs from the conserved cysteine through the conserved F or W. D genes are given only for firm matches. Size is omitted from some rows. Given values are once, few, many or a class for expanded clones.

j_call clone_size v_call d_call cdr3_nt cdr3_aa
TRBJ2-1 - TRBV4-3 TRBD2 TGCGCCAGCAGCCAGGCTAGCGGGGGGCTATACAATGAGCAGTTCTTC CASSQASGGLYNEQFF
TRBJ1-4 - TRBV15 - TGTGCCACCAGCGCCCGAAGCACTGCAACTAATGAAAAACTGTTTTTT CATSARSTATNEKLFF
TRBJ1-5 - TRBV4-1 TRBD1 TGCGCCAGCAGCCAAGAGACAGGGGGGGAAAATCAGCCCCAGCATTTT CASSQETGGENQPQHF
TRBJ1-6 few TRBV5-1 - TGCGCCAGCAGCTTGCAGGGGATATCTTCACCCCTCCACTTT CASSLQGISSPLHF
TRBJ2-1 - TRBV3-1 - TGTGCCAGCAGCCCCTATTACAATGAGCAGTTCTTC CASSPYYNEQFF
TRBJ1-2 - TRBV7-9 - TGTGCCAGCAGCTTTGCGGGGGGCGGCATGTATGACTACACCTTC CASSFAGGGMYDYTF
TRBJ2-3 - TRBV28 - TGTGCCACCCACGGGGCTGAAGATACGCAGTATTTT CATHGAEDTQYF
TRBJ1-4 - TRBV20-1 TRBD1 TGCAGTGCCCGCGACCTTGAGACAGGGTCGCCGAATAATGAAAAACTGTTTTTT CSARDLETGSPNNEKLFF
TRBJ2-3 - TRBV10-3 - TGTGCCATCAGCCCCAACACAGATACGCAGTATTTT CAISPNTDTQYF
TRBJ2-1 - TRBV2 TRBD2 TGTGCCAGCATGCGCAGGACTAGGAATGAGCAGTTCTTC CASMRRTRNEQFF
TRBJ2-1 - TRBV12-3/TRBV12-4 TRBD1 TGTGCCAGCACCTCCTGGGACAGGGACTACAATGAGCAGTTCTTC CASTSWDRDYNEQFF
TRBJ2-5 once TRBV29-1 - TGCAGCGTAAACAGGGAAGGGGGCCAAGAGACCCAGTACTTC CSVNREGGQETQYF
TRBJ1-6 few TRBV4-3 - TGCGCCAGCAGCCAAGATGTGGGGCTCAGATCACCCCTCCACTTT CASSQDVGLRSPLHF
TRBJ2-5 - TRBV20-1 - TGCAGTGCTAGACCCAGTGAAGGGACCCAGTACTTC CSARPSEGTQYF
TRBJ2-5 few TRBV11-2 TRBD2 TGTGCCAGCGGGGGACTAGAAGAGACCCAGTACTTC CASGGLEETQYF
TRBJ2-1 - TRBV15 - TGTGCCACCAGCAGAGATCGGTACCAAAAAGGGGATGAGCAGTTCTTC CATSRDRYQKGDEQFF
TRBJ2-3 few TRBV7-2 TRBD2 TGTGCCAGCAGCTCAGGACTAGCGGGAGGTATAGATACGCAGTATTTT CASSSGLAGGIDTQYF
TRBJ2-1 - TRBV20-1 TRBD2 TGCAGTGCTCGTAGCGGGAGGGCCGGTAATGAGCAGTTCTTC CSARSGRAGNEQFF
TRBJ2-4 few TRBV6-2/TRBV6-3 - TGTGCCACCAGGTCGGAAGGAGCCAAAAACATTCAGTACTTC CATRSEGAKNIQYF
TRBJ1-2 few TRBV20-1 TRBD1 TGCAGTGCTAGGACAGGGTCTCTTAACTATGGCTACACCTTC CSARTGSLNYGYTF
TRBJ2-1 few TRBV29-1 - TGCAGCGTTTCGGTATACAATGAGCAGTTCTTC CSVSVYNEQFF
TRBJ2-5 - TRBV20-1 TRBD2 TGCAGTGCTAGAGCGACGGGACTAGCGGGGCCGTACCAAGAGACCCAGTACTTC CSARATGLAGPYQETQYF
TRBJ2-3 - TRBV28 - TGTGCCAGCAGTTTAATGACAGATACGCAGTATTTT CASSLMTDTQYF
TRBJ1-1 - TRBV7-2 TRBD1 TGTGCCAGCAGCTGGAGGGGGCGGACTGAAGCTTTCTTT CASSWRGRTEAFF
TRBJ1-3 few TRBV9 - TGTGCCAGCAGCGTGGTGGGGCACCACTCTGGAAACACCATATATTTT CASSVVGHHSGNTIYF
TRBJ2-1 few TRBV5-4 TRBD2 TGTGCCAGCAATAGCGGGAACAATGAGCAGTTCTTC CASNSGNNEQFF
TRBJ2-1 few TRBV2 TRBD2 TGTGCCAGCAGTGAATCTGGACTAGCTCGGGGTGAGCAGTTCTTC CASSESGLARGEQFF
TRBJ2-7 - TRBV11-2 - TGTGCCAGCAGCTTAGTGGACAGCTACGAGCAGTACTTC CASSLVDSYEQYF
TRBJ1-1 few TRBV29-1 - TGCAGCGTTGACTCGAGAGGAACCTACACTGAAGCTTTCTTT CSVDSRGTYTEAFF
TRBJ1-6 few TRBV7-9 TRBD1 TGTGCCAGCAGCTTATATCTCGCAGGGGGATTTGATAATTCACCCCTCCACTTT CASSLYLAGGFDNSPLHF
TRBJ2-3 few TRBV5-6 - TGTGCCAGCAGCTTGGGGACAGAGCACCGGGGATGGTATTTT CASSLGTEHRGWYF
TRBJ2-7 - TRBV10-3 TRBD1 TGTGCCATCAGTGAGTTCGGACAGGGGGCCTACGAGCAGTACTTC CAISEFGQGAYEQYF
TRBJ1-1 - TRBV6-2/TRBV6-3 - TGTGCCAGCAGTTACTCTCGGGAGCTCATGAACACTGAAGCTTTCTTT CASSYSRELMNTEAFF
TRBJ2-5 few TRBV20-1 TRBD2 TGCAGTGCTAGATGGCGGCTAGCGGGGGGGCCGGGGACCCAGTACTTC CSARWRLAGGPGTQYF
TRBJ1-1 - TRBV12-3/TRBV12-4 - TGTGCCAGCAGTACCGGCGGAGTCCTTCAAGCTTTCTTT CASSTGGVLQAFF
TRBJ2-7 - TRBV27 - TGTGCCGCTCAAGGCATAGCAGGCGAGCAGTACTTC CAAQGIAGEQYF
TRBJ1-1 - TRBV11-2 TRBD1 TGTGCCAGCAGCCTCCGGACAGGGATGGACACTGAAGCTTTCTTT CASSLRTGMDTEAFF
TRBJ2-3 - TRBV6-2/TRBV6-3 - TGTGCCAGCAGTTACTCTGCGGGGCCCTTACGCAGTAATTTT CASSYSAGPLRSNF
TRBJ2-7 - TRBV25-1 TRBD2 TGTGCCAGCAGTGAATTGGGAGGGAGTAGCGACGAGCAGTACTTC CASSELGGSSDEQYF
TRBJ2-4 - TRBV9 - TGTGCCAGCAGCGTAGCCGCAGGGAGCAAAAACATTCAGTACTTC CASSVAAGSKNIQYF